This T cell receptor (beta chain) appears in the sequencing data of a study of cytomegalovirus exposure and HLA in healthy donors. PCR employed 60 Vbeta and 13 Jbeta primers. Data came from immunoSEQ multiplex PCR; TCRdb stores just in-frame clones and leaves some out. This table has more than 95,000 clones, 55% to 75% appearing once. Study findings and constraints: As a later analysis showed, several of the most significant clusters appeared to be linked to common viral pathogens. In a later analysis, CMV-associated beta chains were mostly HLA-associated, it appeared.

As for this clone: The antigen remains undetermined.

The germline V gene has CDR1 MNHEY and CDR2 SMNVEV (reference sequence). The ends were cut back, 0 bases at V and 6 bases at J, with 8 bases in the middle. There are 14 residues in the CDR3. This clonotype originated in a man between 60 and 75 years old in good health and CMV-seronegative. Sequencing was done on a sample of PBMCs. The chain employs TRBV27 and TRBJ2-2, with TRBD2 as a possible D gene (5 bases). The CDR3 region has the DNA TGTGCCAGCAGTTTATCGGGCGGGCCCGGGGAGCTGTTTTTT. The encoded protein is CASSLSGGPGELFF.